What follows are 13 T cell receptor beta chains derived from one specimen sequenced in a study of T cell clonality in common variable immunodeficiency. These receptors have no identified antigens. Only in-frame clones appear in the TCRdb table, and some are missing; sequencing was by immunoSEQ multiplex PCR. The specimen has roughly 42,000 clones, none found just once. Study-level results: Common variable immunodeficiency TCR beta sequences reportedly had fewer deletions and N-nucleotide insertions.

Sequencing was performed on peripheral blood mononuclear cells. The receptors were gathered from a human donor with common variable immunodeficiency.

This clone was counted between two and nine times. The sequence runs out 3 residues before the end of the CDR3; the remainder is reconstructed from the germline J gene. The rearrangement uses TRBV19 and TRBJ1-1; TRBD1 agrees at 9 bases. Germline V lookup: CDR1 LNHDA, CDR2 SQIVND (reference sequence). The CDR3 sequence is 17 residues long. The V gene end was trimmed by 7 bases and the J gene end by 5 bases; junction bases not matched to a gene: 17. Incomplete CDR3 DNA: TGTGCCAGTAACCTGTTACCGGGACAGGGAACTGGGACTGAA. Encoded protein: CASNLLPGQGTGTE. The entire CDR3 sequence reads CASNLLPGQGTGTEAFF.

This clone has ten or more counts. The CDR3 end is not reached by the read, which stops 3 residues before it; the germline J gene fills it in. V usage is TRBV19 and J usage is TRBJ2-2; no reliable D call. CDR1 and CDR2 from the germline V gene are LNHDA and SQIVND (reference sequence). With 7 bases removed from V and 2 bases from J, the gap between germline ends came to 8 bases. This CDR3 is 13 amino acids long. The chain's CDR3 is CASKIRNTGELFF. The CDR3 bases that were read are TGTGCCAGTAAGATCAGAAACACCGGGGAG.

As to this clone: The read halts 3 residues ahead of the CDR3 end, with the missing end drawn from the germline J gene. V is TRBV7-2 and J is TRBJ2-1, with unresolved D. There are 12 residues in the CDR3. Trimming cost V 5 bases and J 6 bases, with 8 bases left between them. Germline-derived CDR1 and CDR2 are SGHTA and FQGNSA. CDR3 DNA (partial): TGTGCCAGCAGCCCCACAATCAATGAG. Translating it yields CASSPTINE. In full, the CDR3 reads CASSPTINEQFF.

This clone occurred a few times. The sequenced fragment ends 3 residues before the CDR3 boundary, so the rest is inferred from the germline J gene. This chain joins TRBV19 and TRBJ2-7; 10 positions match TRBD2. There are 15 residues in the CDR3. Germline CDR1 and CDR2: LNHDA and SQIVND (reference sequence). The ends lost 8 bases at V and 4 bases at J; junction bases unmatched: 11. This CDR3 reads CASAYAERGGYEQYF. The CDR3 DNA, read in part, is TGTGCCAGTGCCTACGCGGAGCGGGGGGGTTACGAG.

In this sample, this clone turned up many times. The DNA ends 3 residues before the CDR3 does, and the rest of the CDR3 is filled in from the germline J gene. The chain joins TRBV7-2 to TRBJ1-1; 10 bases agree with TRBD1. This CDR3 is built from 14 residues. Germline CDR1 and CDR2: SGHTA and FQGNSA. This CDR3 is CASSFGQGVGEAFF. The DNA read from the CDR3 is TGTGCCAGCAGCTTCGGACAGGGGGTTGGAGAA.

Notes on this clone: Coverage ceases 3 residues before the CDR3 finishes, and the germline J gene fills in the end. The rearrangement uses TRBV6-1 and TRBJ1-5, with no clear D. The CDR3 has 13 residues. The V and J ends lost 1 base and 4 bases respectively, with 5 bases between them. Germline V lookup: CDR1 MNHNS, CDR2 SASEGT. The sequenced part of the CDR3 DNA is TGTGCCAGCAGTGAAGGCAGGAATCAGCCC. Encoded protein: CASSEGRNQP. The whole CDR3 sequence is CASSEGRNQPQHF.

There are many counts of this clone. The observed sequence ends 3 residues before the CDR3 terminus, with the missing tail filled in from the germline J gene. The V call is TRBV4-1, the J call TRBJ2-3; TRBD2 matches at 9 bases. This CDR3 contains 16 residues. The junction had 10 bases not matched to a gene; V was cut back by 4 bases and J by 5 bases. Germline V gene sequence: CDR1 MGHRA, CDR2 YSYEKL. This CDR3 reads CASSPRSGTSLDTQYF. Partial CDR3 DNA: TGCGCCAGCAGCCCCCGCTCCGGGACTAGCTTAGATACG.

This clone has a count of ten or more. The read comes to an end 3 residues before the CDR3 does, leaving the germline J gene to fill in the end. This rearrangement joins TRBV19 to TRBJ1-6; D possibly corresponds to TRBD1 (6 bases). V was cut by 6 bases and J by 6 bases, with 12 bases left in between. The CDR3 covers 14 residues. Germline V gene data show CDR1 as LNHDA and CDR2 as SQIVND (reference sequence). CDR3 DNA, as far as it was read: TGTGCCAGTAGGCCGACAGGATTTAATTCACCC. Translated, it gives CASRPTGFNSP. From start to end, the CDR3 is CASRPTGFNSPLHF.

This clone was detected ten times or more. The read falls 3 residues short of the CDR3 end, and the missing part is taken from the germline J gene. This chain connects TRBV29-1 to TRBJ2-5; D may be TRBD1 (5 bases). The length of the CDR3 is 11 residues. V lost 6 bases and J lost 1, with 6 bases in between. Germline V lookup: CDR1 SQVTM, CDR2 ANQGSEA. CDR3 bases read: TGCAGCGTGACAGTCCAAGAGACC. It translates to CSVTVQET. The whole CDR3 is CSVTVQETQYF.

This clone has a count of ten or more. The junction does not match germline at one end; this may be a read error. The sequence runs out 3 residues before the end of the CDR3; the remainder is reconstructed from the germline J gene. The chain couples TRBV4-2 to TRBJ1-2, with 9 bases identical to TRBD1. Germline loops: CDR1 LGHNA, CDR2 YNFKEQ. This CDR3 contains 14 residues. CDR3 residues: CASSQGTGNYGYTF. Incomplete CDR3 DNA: TGCGCCAGCAGCCAAGGGACAGGGAACTATGGC.

This clone was observed a handful of times. The read stops 3 residues short of the end of the CDR3; the missing end is completed from the germline J gene. The same CDR3 is also encoded by other DNA sequences in this sample. The chain links TRBV7-9 to TRBJ1-5, with TRBD1 as a possible D gene (5 bases). The length of the CDR3 is 14 residues. The V end lost 5 bases, the J end lost 2 bases, and 10 bases lay between the germline ends. The germline V gene has CDR1 SEHNR and CDR2 FQNEAQ (reference sequence). The sequenced part of the CDR3 DNA is TGTGCCAGCAGCCCCGGGGGGGGCAATCAGCCC. It codes for CASSPGGGNQP. The CDR3 in its entirety is CASSPGGGNQPQHF.

This clone was found many times. The read ends 3 residues early relative to the CDR3; the germline J gene fills the gap. This rearrangement joins TRBV20-1 to TRBJ2-5, with 7 nucleotides matching TRBD2. Trimming cost V 3 bases and J 2 bases; bases outside gene matches: 6. The CDR3 covers 14 residues. The germline V gene has CDR1 DFQATT and CDR2 SNEGSKA (reference sequence). CDR3 bases read: TGCAGTGCTAGCCCGAGGACTAGACAAGAGACC. The encoded protein is CSASPRTRQET. In full, the CDR3 is CSASPRTRQETQYF.

This clone has only a few counts. Sequencing ends 3 residues short of the CDR3 end; the germline J gene provides the rest. The J gene is TRBJ2-7, the V gene TRBV23-1, with D unresolved. TRBV23-1 falls under the ORF class, with uncertain function. The CDR3 sequence is 13 residues long. V gave up 1 base and J gave up 4 bases, with 8 bases separating them. The CDR3 sequence: CASSQLYPYEQYF. The sequenced CDR3 bases are TGCGCCAGCAGTCAATTGTATCCGTACGAG.